Sequencing of this TCR beta chain was carried out in a study of T cell clonotyping in hematopoietic cell transplantation. For the study at large: Recipients' pretransplant samples followed cytoreduction.

Sequencing was performed with immunoSEQ multiplex PCR; in TCRdb, only in-frame clones are kept and a portion is missing. The profile shows tens of thousands of clones, 90% to 97% of them singletons. The time point: recipient sample about 28 days before transplant, after cytoreduction. Recipient blood drawn about 28 days pretransplant and days 30, 100, 180 after. As concerns this clone: As yet, its antigen is unknown.

Whole-study results and caveats: Recipient TCR diversity dropped after transplant; expanded clonotypes rose from day 30 to 180. Without cell sorting, CD4 versus CD8 contributions remain unresolved.

Sequencing was performed on peripheral blood mononuclear cells, taken before stem cell transplant. The receptor was derived from a woman between 50 and 59 years old with acute myeloid leukemia. Some clones in this sample may be carry-over from other donors' samples.

The CDR3 nucleotides are TGTGCCAGCAAGGTCCAGGGGACTGGAAACACCATATATTTT. It codes for CASKVQGTGNTIYF. The rearrangement uses TRBV2 and TRBJ1-3; the D gene is possibly TRBD1 (6 bases). Germline CDR1 reads SNHLY; CDR2 reads FYNNEI. Trimming took 7 bases from V and 2 from J, leaving 12 bases between them. The CDR3 loop spans 14 amino acids.